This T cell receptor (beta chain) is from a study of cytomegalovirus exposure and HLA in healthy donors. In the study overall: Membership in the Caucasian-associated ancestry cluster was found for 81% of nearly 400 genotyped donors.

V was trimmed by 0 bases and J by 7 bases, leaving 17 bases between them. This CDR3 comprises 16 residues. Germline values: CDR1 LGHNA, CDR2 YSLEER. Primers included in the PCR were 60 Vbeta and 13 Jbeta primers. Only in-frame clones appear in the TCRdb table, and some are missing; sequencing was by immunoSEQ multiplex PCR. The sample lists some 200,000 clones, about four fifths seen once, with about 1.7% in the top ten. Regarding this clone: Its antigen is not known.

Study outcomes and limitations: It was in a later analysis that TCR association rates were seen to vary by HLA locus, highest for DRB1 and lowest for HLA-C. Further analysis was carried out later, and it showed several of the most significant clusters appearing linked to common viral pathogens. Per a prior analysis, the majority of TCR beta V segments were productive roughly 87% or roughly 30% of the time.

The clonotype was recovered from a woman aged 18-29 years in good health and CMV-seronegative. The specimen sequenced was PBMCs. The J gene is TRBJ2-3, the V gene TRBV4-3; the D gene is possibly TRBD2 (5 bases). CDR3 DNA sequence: TGCGCCAGCAGCCAAGATCTAGGAGCGGCTAAATATACGCAGTATTTT. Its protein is CASSQDLGAAKYTQYF.